Here is one T cell receptor (beta chain) with its context. Per germline, CDR1 MNHEY and CDR2 SMNVEV (reference sequence). The V and J ends lost 5 bases and 3 bases respectively, with 14 bases between them. The CDR3 contains 14 residues. The entry originates in a study of T cell changes during pregnancy in multiple sclerosis. Method: immunoSEQ multiplex PCR; TCRdb's copy keeps in-frame clones and lacks some. The sample carries over 45,000 clones, about nine tenths recorded once. The starting material was CD8+ T cells from peripheral blood mononuclear cells, obtained after pregnancy. The chain couples TRBV27 to TRBJ2-7; D not resolved. This clonotype originated in a female donor with multiple sclerosis, enrolled in a pregnancy study. The CDR3 here is CASSRSRNNYEQYF. In DNA form, the CDR3 reads TGTGCCAGCAGTCGCTCGCGGAACAACTACGAGCAGTACTTC.